This passage covers 31 T cell receptor beta chains from one sample sequenced in a study of human T cells and chemical hapten exposure. Regarding time point: pre-sensitization, week 0. Noted treatment: therapeutic diphenylcyclopropenone sensitization with weekly scalp DPC. TCRdb recomputed calls from the RACE reads with MiXCR, one row per CDR3 protein. Counted here are some 200,000 distinct CDR3 sequences, approximately 31% occurring once; the ten biggest clones make up 2.9%. This sample comprised whole blood, obtained in connection with sensitization to the hapten diphenylcyclopropenone (DPC). The origin of the receptors is a woman in her 30s with alopecia areata. Some clones in this sample may be carry-over from other donors' samples.

This chain uses TRBV2 with TRBJ1-4, with 8 nucleotides matching TRBD1. CDR3 length equals 17 residues. Germline V gene data show CDR1 as SNHLY and CDR2 as FYNNEI. V gave up 6 bases and J gave up 8 bases; unmatched junction bases: 17. The CDR3 DNA is TGTGCCAGCAGGGACAGCAGGGGGCGCGAACTCTCGGAAAAACTGTTTTTT. It codes for CASRDSRGRELSEKLFF.

The chain combines TRBV4-1 with TRBJ1-3, with a weak D call TRBD1 (5 bases). The CDR3 has 16 residues. The germline gives CDR1 MGHRA, CDR2 YSYEKL. Between the trimmed V and J ends, which lost 0 bases and 0 bases, there was a span of 9 bases. This CDR3 reads CASSQDWTLSGNTIYF. The CDR3 bases are TGCGCCAGCAGCCAAGATTGGACACTCTCTGGAAACACCATATATTTT.

This clonotype was counted only a few times. The rearrangement uses TRBV27 and TRBJ1-5; D is uncertain. V was cut by 5 bases and J by 5 bases, with 10 bases left in between. Germline CDR1 reads MNHEY; CDR2 reads SMNVEV (reference sequence). This CDR3 has 13 residues. The CDR3 DNA follows: TGTGCCAGCAGTCCAAGGTGGGATCAGCCCCAGCATTTT. The encoded protein is CASSPRWDQPQHF.

This clonotype has a count of ten or more. The rearrangement joins TRBV9 to TRBJ2-5, with 7 bases fitting TRBD2. The CDR3 runs to 14 residues. V lost 0 bases to trimming and J lost 5 bases; unmatched junction nucleotides: 4. Germline V gene sequence: CDR1 SGDLS, CDR2 YYNGEE. CDR3 nucleotides: TGTGCCAGCAGCGTAGTGGCGGGAGAGGAGACCCAGTACTTC. Residues: CASSVVAGEETQYF.

The V and J genes are TRBV6-5 and TRBJ2-5, with 7 nucleotides matching TRBD2. The CDR3 loop spans 17 amino acids. Looked up from germline, CDR1 is MNHEY and CDR2 is SVGAGI. With V trimmed by 0 bases and J by 5 bases, 12 bases remained unmatched. For the CDR3, the DNA is TGTGCCAGCAGTTACTCGATCGGAGCGGGGCTGGGGGAGACCCAGTACTTC. This sequence encodes CASSYSIGAGLGETQYF.

There are a few counts of this clonotype. The V call is TRBV20-1, the J call TRBJ2-5; 8 nucleotides agree with TRBD2. CDR1 and CDR2 from the germline V gene are DFQATT and SNEGSKA (reference sequence). V shed 5 bases and J 1 base; nucleotides not matched to a gene: 12. The CDR3 has 16 amino acids. The CDR3 nucleotides are TGCAGTGCTGCCGCCGAGGGTAGCGGGGTCCAAGAGACCCAGTACTTC. This sequence encodes CSAAAEGSGVQETQYF.

The V gene is TRBV10-3, the J gene TRBJ2-5, with 7 bases matching TRBD1. CDR3 size: 14 residues. J was trimmed by 0 bases and V by 4 bases; bases with no gene match: 2. Germline assignment: CDR1 ENHRY and CDR2 SYGVKD. The CDR3 loop is CAISGQGDQETQYF. In DNA form, the CDR3 reads TGTGCCATCAGTGGACAGGGAGACCAAGAGACCCAGTACTTC.

V gene TRBV4-2 combines with J gene TRBJ2-1; TRBD2 matches at 10 bases. Germline trimming cut 0 bases from V and 8 bases from J; bases unmatched to any gene: 7. This CDR3 has 16 residues. CDR1 is LGHNA and CDR2 is YNFKEQ in the germline V gene. CDR3 DNA sequence: TGTGCCAGCAGCCAAGAGGCACTAGCGGGGAGCTATGAGCAGTTCTTC. Its protein product is CASSQEALAGSYEQFF.

This clonotype occurred a few times. The chain uses TRBV9 and TRBJ1-1; 7 positions agree with TRBD1. The CDR3 totals 14 residues. Germline assignment: CDR1 SGDLS and CDR2 YYNGEE. The ends lost 3 bases at V and 1 base at J; junction bases unmatched: 3. CDR3 in amino acids: CASSAGQKNTEAFF. The CDR3 coding sequence is TGTGCCAGCAGCGCGGGACAGAAGAACACTGAAGCTTTCTTT.

The chain combines TRBV12-3 or TRBV12-4 with TRBJ2-1; 10 positions match TRBD2. J was trimmed by 15 bases and V by 3 bases; bases with no gene match: 14. There are 15 residues in the CDR3. Written as DNA, the CDR3 is TGTGCCAGCAGTTTTTCGTCTCTAGCGGGAGCCCTCGGGTTCTTC. This gives the protein CASSFSSLAGALGFF.

The CDR3 sequence: CASSFIYPLVSSNSPLHF. The CDR3 DNA reads as TGTGCCAGCAGCTTTATCTACCCACTCGTTTCGAGCAATTCACCCCTCCACTTT. The chain uses TRBV5-5 and TRBJ1-6, with D unresolved. Deletions cut 2 bases from V and 7 bases from J, with 22 bases between. The V gene's germline CDR1 is SGHKS and CDR2 YYEKEE (reference sequence). The CDR3 totals 18 residues.

The rearrangement uses TRBV6-6 and TRBJ1-6; 8 bases map to TRBD1. Per the germline V gene, CDR1 is MNHNY and CDR2 is SVGAGI (reference sequence). The CDR3 consists of 17 residues. Trimming removed 6 bases from V and 7 bases from J; junction bases left unmatched: 14. The CDR3 loop reads CASRPILDRALNSPLHF. As DNA, the CDR3 is TGTGCCAGCAGGCCTATTCTGGACAGGGCACTAAATTCACCCCTCCACTTT.

The CDR3 nucleotides read TGTGCCAGCTCGCGGGACTCCTACAATGAGCAGTTCTTC. Translating gives CASSRDSYNEQFF. The rearrangement joins TRBV7-2 to TRBJ2-1, with D possibly TRBD2 on 6 matching bases. Germline CDR1 SGHTA, CDR2 FQGNSA. Trimming pared 8 bases from V and 0 bases from J, leaving 8 bases between. This CDR3 comprises 13 residues.

This clonotype was seen only a few times. The CDR3 DNA follows: TGTGCCAGCAGTCAGGGGTGGGGTCTCGGTCAGCCCCAGCATTTT. Translation gives CASSQGWGLGQPQHF. This chain uses TRBV6-5 with TRBJ1-5, with a tentative D call TRBD1 (6 bases). The CDR3 has 15 amino acids. With 5 bases removed from V and 6 bases from J, the gap between germline ends came to 17 bases. Germline V gives CDR1 MNHEY, CDR2 SVGAGI.

This sequence joins TRBV15 and TRBJ1-5, with D possibly being TRBD1 (6 bases). CDR1 LNHNV and CDR2 YYDKDF come from the germline V gene (reference sequence). The germline V and J ends were trimmed by 3 bases and 5 bases, with 29 bases remaining between them. The CDR3 is made up of 20 amino acids. CDR3 amino acids: CATSRGGQLQTRQLHQPQHF. For the CDR3, the DNA is TGTGCCACCAGCAGGGGGGGGCAGCTACAAACCCGACAGTTGCATCAGCCCCAGCATTTT.

This rearrangement joins TRBV6-5 to TRBJ1-5; 8 bases align to TRBD1. This CDR3 is built from 18 residues. V lost 5 bases to trimming and J lost 8 bases; unmatched junction nucleotides: 20. Per germline, CDR1 MNHEY and CDR2 SVGAGI. Here the CDR3 DNA reads TGTGCCAGCAGTCCCCGACAGGGGAAGCTGAGTCAAAGAGAGCCCCAGCATTTT. This gives the protein CASSPRQGKLSQREPQHF.

The J gene is TRBJ1-2, the V gene TRBV5-1; 8 bases are shared with TRBD1. The CDR3 consists of 13 residues. Trimming removed 6 bases from V and 6 bases from J; junction bases left unmatched: 7. Germline CDR1 SGHRS, CDR2 YFSETQ. The CDR3 DNA is TGCGCCAGCACCCAGGGGGCCAAGAATGGCTACACCTTC. Translation gives CASTQGAKNGYTF.

The chain has TRBV10-3 and TRBJ2-5, with D possibly being TRBD1 (5 bases). The germline gives CDR1 ENHRY, CDR2 SYGVKD. The CDR3 is 13 amino acids. The V end was cut by 4 bases, the J end by 2 bases, with 8 bases between. CDR3 nucleotides: TGTGCCATCAGTGCACAGGAGCAAGAGACCCAGTACTTC. It specifies CAISAQEQETQYF.

There are a few counts of this clonotype. The chain is built from TRBV28 and TRBJ2-7; TRBD1 matches at 8 bases. The V gene end was trimmed by 3 bases and the J gene end by 4 bases; junction bases not matched to a gene: 8. Germline V gives CDR1 MDHEN, CDR2 SYDVKM. CDR3 length: 15 residues. CDR3 in DNA: TGTGCCAGCAGTTTTGGCAGGGGGCGGATTTACGAGCAGTACTTC. This translates into CASSFGRGRIYEQYF.

This clonotype was recorded many times. This chain uses TRBV9 with TRBJ2-3; no clear D. Germline V gives CDR1 SGDLS, CDR2 YYNGEE. The length of the CDR3 is 13 residues. Trimming removed 4 bases from V and 3 bases from J, with 9 bases in between. The DNA for the CDR3 is TGTGCCAGCAGCCCCCCTTCAACAGATACGCAGTATTTT. It is translated as CASSPPSTDTQYF. The variable domain in full, with the rest retrieved from reference TRBV9 and TRBJ2-3, is DSGVTQTPKHLITATGQRVTLRCSPRSGDLSVYWYQQSLDQGLQFLIQYYNGEERAKGNILERFSAQQFPDLHSELNLSSLELGDSALYFCASSPPSTDTQYFGPGTRLTVL.

V usage is TRBV6-4 and J usage is TRBJ2-6, with 9 bases fitting TRBD1. V lost 4 bases, J lost 1 base, and 5 bases stayed unmatched. Per germline, CDR1 MRHNA and CDR2 SNTAGT. The CDR3 length is 17 residues. The CDR3 DNA reads as TGTGCCAGCAGTGGTACAGGGGGCCTTTCTGGGGCCAACGTCCTGACTTTC. Protein sequence: CASSGTGGLSGANVLTF.

This clonotype was seen more than once but under ten times. J is TRBJ2-7 and V is TRBV28, with D tentatively TRBD2 (5 bases). Germline CDR1 reads MDHEN; CDR2 reads SYDVKM. The CDR3 has 14 residues. Trimming cost V 5 bases and J 2 bases, with 13 bases left between them. The CDR3 loop reads CASSGPDSTYEQYF. CDR3 DNA sequence: TGTGCCAGCAGTGGCCCGGACTCAACCTACGAGCAGTACTTC. Filled out from reference TRBV28 and TRBJ2-7, the complete variable domain reads DVKVTQSSRYLVKRTGEKVFLECVQDMDHENMFWYRQDPGLGLRLIYFSYDVKMKEKGDIPEGYSVSREKKERFSLILESASTNQTSMYLCASSGPDSTYEQYFGPGTRLTVT.

A few counts support this clonotype. The chain joins TRBV24-1 to TRBJ1-5; D remains unclear. The ends were cut back, 9 bases at V and 1 base at J, with 9 bases in the middle. Germline CDR1 is KGHDR and CDR2 is SFDVKD. The CDR3 length is 13 residues. The CDR3 loop reads CATASGSNQPQHF. CDR3 in DNA: TGTGCCACCGCCTCGGGGAGCAATCAGCCCCAGCATTTT.

The chain combines TRBV3-1 with TRBJ2-7; no firm D call. The V end was cut by 4 bases, the J end by 2 bases, with 15 bases between. Germline V CDR1 and CDR2: LGHDT, YNNKEL (reference sequence). The CDR3 is 15 residues long. CDR3 sequence (DNA): TGTGCCAGCAGCCCCCGAAGCCACGGAGCCTACGAGCAGTACTTC. The encoded protein is CASSPRSHGAYEQYF.

This clonotype was picked up a small number of times. The chain couples TRBV5-1 to TRBJ1-4; 11 positions match TRBD1. The CDR3 sequence is 15 residues long. V lost 1 base to trimming and J lost 8 bases; unmatched junction nucleotides: 4. Germline values: CDR1 SGHRS, CDR2 YFSETQ. The CDR3 sequence: CASSLSGQGVEKLFF. For the CDR3, the DNA is TGCGCCAGCAGCTTGTCGGGACAGGGGGTGGAAAAACTGTTTTTT.

The chain joins TRBV7-6 to TRBJ1-1, with 9 bases aligning to TRBD1. CDR1 is SGHVS, CDR2 FNYEAQ, per germline. The CDR3 runs 17 residues. The V gene end was trimmed by 5 bases and the J gene end by 4 bases; junction bases not matched to a gene: 14. The CDR3 DNA sequence: TGTGCCAGCAGCCCAATCCCGACAGGGGGTGCACCCACTGAAGCTTTCTTT. It encodes CASSPIPTGGAPTEAFF.

The chain has TRBV18 and TRBJ1-1; D unclear. In germline, CDR1 is KGHSH, CDR2 LQKENI. V lost 2 bases, J lost 0 bases, and 4 bases lay in between. The CDR3 extends over 13 amino acids. The CDR3 DNA reads as TGTGCCAGCTCACCAGGGGTGAACACTGAAGCTTTCTTT. Amino acid sequence: CASSPGVNTEAFF.

This clonotype was detected a few times. V usage is TRBV28 and J usage is TRBJ1-1; D is perhaps TRBD1 (5 bases). Trimming shortened V by 5 bases and J by 0 bases, and 13 bases separated the two germline ends. Looked up from germline, CDR1 is MDHEN and CDR2 is SYDVKM. This CDR3 is 15 amino acids long. CDR3 sequence: CASSPRDRLNTEAFF. The DNA of the CDR3 is TGTGCCAGCAGTCCTCGGGACCGACTGAACACTGAAGCTTTCTTT. The variable domain in full, with the rest retrieved from reference TRBV28 and TRBJ1-1, is DVKVTQSSRYLVKRTGEKVFLECVQDMDHENMFWYRQDPGLGLRLIYFSYDVKMKEKGDIPEGYSVSREKKERFSLILESASTNQTSMYLCASSPRDRLNTEAFFGQGTRLTVV.

This rearrangement joins TRBV27 to TRBJ2-7, with 7 nucleotides matching TRBD1. Germline V lookup: CDR1 MNHEY, CDR2 SMNVEV (reference sequence). Germline trimming cut 6 bases from V and 1 base from J; bases unmatched to any gene: 6. The CDR3 sequence is 14 residues long. In nucleotides, the CDR3 is TGTGCCAGCAGAGGAGCAGGGGGTTCCTACGAGCAGTACTTC. This gives the protein CASRGAGGSYEQYF.

This clonotype occurred a few times. The rearrangement joins TRBV9 to TRBJ2-5, with 8 bases that match TRBD2. The CDR3 runs to 15 residues. From germline, CDR1 is SGDLS and CDR2 YYNGEE. V lost 0 bases to trimming and J lost 4 bases; unmatched junction nucleotides: 5. CDR3 DNA sequence: TGTGCCAGCAGCGTAGGGGGACTAGTATCAGAGACCCAGTACTTC. Amino acid sequence: CASSVGGLVSETQYF.

The chain employs TRBV28 and TRBJ2-7; the D gene is possibly TRBD1 (6 bases). Germline-derived CDR1 and CDR2 are MDHEN and SYDVKM. With 2 bases removed from V and 0 bases from J, the gap between germline ends came to 14 bases. The length of the CDR3 is 16 residues. Here the CDR3 DNA reads TGTGCCAGCAGTTTAGGCACGGGACATTACTCCTACGAGCAGTACTTC. This translates into CASSLGTGHYSYEQYF.